This T cell receptor (beta chain) appears in the sequencing data of a study of CXCR4 blockade with PD-1 therapy in pancreatic cancer. CDR1 MDHEN and CDR2 SYDVKM come from the germline V gene. The length of the CDR3 is 12 residues. Deletions cut 9 bases from V and 8 bases from J, with 16 bases between. The sample holds a few counts of this clone. Its antigen is unknown. Only in-frame clones appear in the TCRdb table, and some are missing; sequencing was by immunoSEQ multiplex PCR. The table lists around 5,200 clones, 45% to 60% of them singletons. General study results and limits: Intratumoral clonality (mean roughly 0.14) exceeded healthy blood (roughly 0.05) but did not track survival. Frequent tumor clones were encoded by many distinct rearrangements, suggesting shared antigens.

This clonotype was sampled from a human donor with pancreatic ductal adenocarcinoma. This chain joins TRBV28 and TRBJ1-2, with D perhaps matching TRBD1 (5 bases). Input material: tumor tissue. In nucleotides, the CDR3 is TGTGCCAGTTGGGGCAGGAAAGAGGGCTACACCTTC. Protein sequence: CASWGRKEGYTF.